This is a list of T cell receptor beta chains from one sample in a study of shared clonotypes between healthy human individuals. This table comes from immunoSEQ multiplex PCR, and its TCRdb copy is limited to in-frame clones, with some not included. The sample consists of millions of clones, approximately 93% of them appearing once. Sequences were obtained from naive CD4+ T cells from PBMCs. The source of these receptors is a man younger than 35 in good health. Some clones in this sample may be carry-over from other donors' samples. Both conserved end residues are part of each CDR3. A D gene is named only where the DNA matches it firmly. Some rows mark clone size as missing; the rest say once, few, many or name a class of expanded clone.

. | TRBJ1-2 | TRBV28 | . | TGTGCCAGCAGTTCTCCCCCCGGGGAGAGGAATGGCTACACCTTC | CASSSPPGERNGYTF
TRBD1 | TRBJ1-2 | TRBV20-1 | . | TGCAGTGCGCCTAACAGGGGAGGCTACACCTTC | CSAPNRGGYTF
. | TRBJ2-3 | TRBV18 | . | TGTGCCAGCTCACCAGGGTTCGCTAGCACAGATACGCAGTATTTT | CASSPGFASTDTQYF
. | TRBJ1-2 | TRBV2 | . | TGTGCCAGCAGTCAGCGACAAGTTAGCTATGGCTACACCTTC | CASSQRQVSYGYTF
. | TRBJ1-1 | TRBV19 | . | TGTGCCAGTAGTATAGCGGGCAGACGCACTGAAGCTTTCTTT | CASSIAGRRTEAFF
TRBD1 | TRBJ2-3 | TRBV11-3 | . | TGTGCCAGCAGCCACCGGGACAGCAGAGATACGCAGTATTTT | CASSHRDSRDTQYF
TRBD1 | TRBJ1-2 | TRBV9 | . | TGTGCCAGCAGCGTAGAACAGGGGAAAGGGTATGGCTACACCTTC | CASSVEQGKGYGYTF
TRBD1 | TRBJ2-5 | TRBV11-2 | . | TGTGCCAGCAGCTTACTGGACAGGGAAGAGACCCAGTACTTC | CASSLLDREETQYF
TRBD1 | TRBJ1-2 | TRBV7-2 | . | TGTGCCAGCAGCCCACAGGGGGCCGGCTATGGCTACACCTTC | CASSPQGAGYGYTF
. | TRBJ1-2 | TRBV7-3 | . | TGTGCCAGCAGCTCGGGACCGGCTAACTATGGCTACACCTTC | CASSSGPANYGYTF
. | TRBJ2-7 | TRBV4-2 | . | TGTGCCAGCAGCCAGAGCCTCCAAGTGCTTTCCTACGAGCAGTACTTC | CASSQSLQVLSYEQYF
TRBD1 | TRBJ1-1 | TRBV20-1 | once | TGCAGTGCTACTGGGGAAGGACAGGGAATCTTT | CSATGEGQGIF
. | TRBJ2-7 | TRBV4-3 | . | TGCGCCAGCAGCCAAGCGGCGCCAGGGGGGTACGAGCAGTACTTC | CASSQAAPGGYEQYF
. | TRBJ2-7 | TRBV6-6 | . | TGTGCCAGCCGCGGACGGGCCGAGCAGTACTTC | CASRGRAEQYF
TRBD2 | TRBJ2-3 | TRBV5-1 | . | TGCGCCAGCAGCGGAGGGACTAGCGGGATGAGCACAGATACGCAGTATTTT | CASSGGTSGMSTDTQYF
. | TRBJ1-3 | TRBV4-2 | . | TGTGCCAGCAGCCAAGTAGGAAACACCATATATTTT | CASSQVGNTIYF
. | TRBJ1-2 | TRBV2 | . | TGTGCCAGCAGTGAAAAAAGTGGGGTCTATGGCTACACCTTC | CASSEKSGVYGYTF
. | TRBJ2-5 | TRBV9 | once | TGTGCCAGCAGCGTAGGGATTGTGTGGGAGACCCAGTACTTC | CASSVGIVWETQYF
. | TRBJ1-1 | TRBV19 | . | TGTGCCAGTAGTATTAGGGGCGGTGAAGCTTTCTTT | CASSIRGGEAFF
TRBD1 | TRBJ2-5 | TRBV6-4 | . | TGTGCCAGCAGTGACGACAGGGCCTTAGAGACCCAGTACTTC | CASSDDRALETQYF
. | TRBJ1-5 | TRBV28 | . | TGTGCCAGCAGTTTAGATGGAGGATACTGGGGCAATCAGCCCCAGCATTTT | CASSLDGGYWGNQPQHF
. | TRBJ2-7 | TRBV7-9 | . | TGTGCCAGCAGCTTAGGCAGGGCCTACGAGCAGTACTTC | CASSLGRAYEQYF
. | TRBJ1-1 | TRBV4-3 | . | TGCGCCAGCAGCCAAGAGGTTCGAGGCGAGGCTTTCTTT | CASSQEVRGEAFF
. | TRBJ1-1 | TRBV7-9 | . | TGTGCCAGCAGCTTGACAGTGAACACTGAAGCTTTCTTT | CASSLTVNTEAFF
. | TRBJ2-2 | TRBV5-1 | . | TGCGCCAGCAGCCTAGGACAGAGCACCGGGGAGCTGTTTTTT | CASSLGQSTGELFF
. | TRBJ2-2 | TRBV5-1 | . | TGCGCCAGCAGCCGCAGGACTACCGGGGAGCTGTTTTTT | CASSRRTTGELFF
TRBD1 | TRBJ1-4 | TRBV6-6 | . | TGTGCCAGCAGTCCCGGGACAGGAAGTGAAAAACTGTTTTTT | CASSPGTGSEKLFF
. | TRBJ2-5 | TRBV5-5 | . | TGTGCCAGCAGTTTCGGACCTTTACAAGAGACCCAGTACTTC | CASSFGPLQETQYF
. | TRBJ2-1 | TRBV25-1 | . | TGTGCCAGCAGCGCCCACGGGTTTGACAATGAGCAGTTCTTC | CASSAHGFDNEQFF
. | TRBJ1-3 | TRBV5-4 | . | TGTGCCAGCAGATCCGGACAAACCTCTGGAAACACCATATATTTT | CASRSGQTSGNTIYF
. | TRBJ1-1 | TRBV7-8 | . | TGTGCCAGCAGCTTACACCTTGAAGCTTTCTTT | CASSLHLEAFF
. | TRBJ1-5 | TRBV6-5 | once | TGTGCCAGCAGTTACGACGTGAATCAGCCCCAGCATTTT | CASSYDVNQPQHF
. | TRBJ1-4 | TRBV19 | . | TGTGCCAGTAGTGTGGACAGAGAAAATGAAAAACTGTTTTTT | CASSVDRENEKLFF
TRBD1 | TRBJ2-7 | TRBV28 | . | TGTGCCAGCAGTTTAAGACAGGGGGACTCCTACGAGCAGTACTTC | CASSLRQGDSYEQYF
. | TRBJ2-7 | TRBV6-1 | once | TGTGCCAGCAGTGAACTAGGCCCAGCGGACTCCTACGAGCAGTACTTC | CASSELGPADSYEQYF
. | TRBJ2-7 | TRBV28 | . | TGTGCCAGCATAGAAAGGGACGCCGGTAAGGCCTACGAGCAGTACTTC | CASIERDAGKAYEQYF
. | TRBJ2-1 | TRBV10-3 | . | TGTGCCATCGAGGGGGGAAGCAATGAGCAGTTCTTC | CAIEGGSNEQFF
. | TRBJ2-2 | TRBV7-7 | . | TGTGCCAGCAGCTTAGACTATAACACCGGGGAGCTGTTTTTT | CASSLDYNTGELFF
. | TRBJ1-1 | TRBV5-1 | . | TGCGCCAGCAGCTTGGCTCCGGGGACTGAAGCTTTCTTT | CASSLAPGTEAFF
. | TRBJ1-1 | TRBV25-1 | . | TGTGCCAGCAGTGGCCCCACCCAGCGGGTTAGCATGAACACTGAAGCTTTCTTT | CASSGPTQRVSMNTEAFF
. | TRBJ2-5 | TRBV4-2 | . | TGTGCCAGCAGCCAGTCCCAGAACAGCGGACAAGAGACCCAGTACTTC | CASSQSQNSGQETQYF
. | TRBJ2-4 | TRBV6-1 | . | TGTGCCAGCAGTGATATTACATCAGGGTTAGCCAAAAACATTCAGTACTTC | CASSDITSGLAKNIQYF
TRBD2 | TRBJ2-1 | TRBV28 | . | TGTGCCAGCAGCCGACTAGCGGGAATTTACAATGAGCAGTTCTTC | CASSRLAGIYNEQFF
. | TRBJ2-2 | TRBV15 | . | TGTGCCACCAGCGGATACAGATCCACCGGGGAGCTGTTTTTT | CATSGYRSTGELFF
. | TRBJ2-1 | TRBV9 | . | TGTGCCAGCAGCGTAGGCTCACTCTACAATGAGCAGTTCTTC | CASSVGSLYNEQFF
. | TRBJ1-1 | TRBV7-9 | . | TGTGCCAGCAGCCGCTTTGGAGGGAACACTGAAGCTTTCTTT | CASSRFGGNTEAFF
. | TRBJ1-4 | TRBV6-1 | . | TGTGCCAGCAGTGAAGCGCCTTATAGAGCCCAGGGTAGGGAAAAACTGTTTTTT | CASSEAPYRAQGREKLFF
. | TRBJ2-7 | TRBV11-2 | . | TGTGCCAGCAGCGTTAAGAGGCCATCTAGGGACGAGCAGTACTTC | CASSVKRPSRDEQYF